This TCR beta chain was retrieved from a study of early T cells in non-severe SARS-CoV-2 infection. Across the study: Unpaired chains resulted from sequencing bulk RNA of unsorted whole blood.

Individual cDNA molecules received unique molecular identifiers during library preparation. One entry per CDR3 protein results from TCRdb running MiXCR on the 5' RACE reads. This sample has 60,000 to 75,000 distinct CDR3 sequences; roughly 4.9% occur once, and the top ten carry roughly 3.9%. Study findings and constraints: A preference for anti-spike CD8 responses marked VDJdb matching, which missed private and CD4 specificities.

This clonotype was seen many times. What it binds is unknown. Deletions cut 0 bases from V and 0 bases from J, with 5 bases between. The CDR3 contains 13 residues. Germline CDR1 is GTSNPN and CDR2 is SVGIG (reference sequence). The sample was whole blood, taken at baseline. The rearrangement uses TRBV30 and TRBJ1-2; D not resolved. The sequence was obtained from an adult who was a healthcare worker with PCR-confirmed SARS-CoV-2 infection or an uninfected control (not recorded which). The donor label of this sample is uncertain. CDR3 coding DNA: TGTGCCTGGAGTGTAGACACTAACTATGGCTACACCTTC. Amino acids: CAWSVDTNYGYTF. The complete variable domain, with remaining parts taken from reference TRBV30 and TRBJ1-2, reads SQTIHQWPATLVQPVGSPLSLECTVEGTSNPNLYWYRQAAGRGLQLLFYSVGIGQISSEVPQNLSASRPQDRQFILSSKKLLLSDSGFYLCAWSVDTNYGYTFGSGTRLTVV.